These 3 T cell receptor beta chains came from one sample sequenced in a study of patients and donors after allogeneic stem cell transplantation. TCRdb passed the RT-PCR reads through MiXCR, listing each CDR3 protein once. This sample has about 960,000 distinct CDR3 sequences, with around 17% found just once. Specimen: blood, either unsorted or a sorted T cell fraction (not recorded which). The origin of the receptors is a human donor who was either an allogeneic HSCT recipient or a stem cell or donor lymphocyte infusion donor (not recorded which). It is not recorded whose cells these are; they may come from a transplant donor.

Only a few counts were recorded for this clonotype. DNA of the CDR3: TGTGCCAGCAGTTCGCTAGCGGGGGTGCTGAGCTCCTACAATGAGCAGTTCTTC. Residues: CASSSLAGVLSSYNEQFF. V gene TRBV12-3 or TRBV12-4 combines with J gene TRBJ2-1, with 10 nucleotides matching TRBD2. V gave up 4 bases and J gave up 0 bases; unmatched junction bases: 9. The CDR3 consists of 18 residues.

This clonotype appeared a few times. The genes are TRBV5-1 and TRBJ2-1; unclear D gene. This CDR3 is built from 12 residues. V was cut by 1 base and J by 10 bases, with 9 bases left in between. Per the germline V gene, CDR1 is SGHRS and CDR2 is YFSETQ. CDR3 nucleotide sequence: TGCGCCAGCAGCTTGCAAGACGGCGAGCAGTTCTTC. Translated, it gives CASSLQDGEQFF.

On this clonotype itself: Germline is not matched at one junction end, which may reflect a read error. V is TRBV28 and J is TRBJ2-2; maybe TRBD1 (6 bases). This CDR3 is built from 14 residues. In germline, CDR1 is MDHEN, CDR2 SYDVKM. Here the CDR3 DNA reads TGTGCCAGCAACTACAGGGTTGAGACCGGGGAGCTGTTATTT. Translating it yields CASNYRVETGELLF.